These T cell receptor beta chains were read from a single sample in a study of T cells and Merkel cell carcinoma outcomes. The repertoire was sequenced with immunoSEQ multiplex PCR; TCRdb's copy has only in-frame clones and lacks some. The repertoire holds thousands of clones, with roughly 85% as singletons. Sequenced: tumor tissue from Merkel cell carcinoma. The receptors were sampled from a human donor with Merkel cell carcinoma. The CDR3 runs from the conserved cysteine through the conserved F or W. D genes are given only for firm matches. Clone size, where shown, is once, few, many, or a class for clones that have expanded.

d_call clone_size j_call v_call cdr3_nt cdr3_aa
NA NA TRBJ2-5 TRBV7-9 TGTGCCAGCAGCTTACAGGATACTTACCAAGAGACCCAGTACTTC CASSLQDTYQETQYF
NA NA TRBJ2-5 TRBV19 TGTGCCAGTAGTATTCACAAGCAAGAGACCCAGTACTTC CASSIHKQETQYF
TRBD1 NA TRBJ1-5 TRBV7-7 TGTGCTAGCAGCTTAGCGAGGACAGGGAAGGTGAGCAATCAGCCCCAGCATTTT CASSLARTGKVSNQPQHF
NA NA TRBJ2-1 TRBV15 TGTGCCACCAGCAGAGATCTGTCGTTGGGGGGTAATGAGCAGTTCTTC CATSRDLSLGGNEQFF
TRBD2 NA TRBJ2-2 TRBV27 TGTGCCAGCAGTTTATCAGCGGGGGGGCGGGCCGGGGAGCTGTTTTTT CASSLSAGGRAGELFF
TRBD1 NA TRBJ1-6 TRBV27 TGTGCCAGCAGCATGGACAGGGGTCTCTCACCCCTCCACTTT CASSMDRGLSPLHF
TRBD2 NA TRBJ2-5 TRBV5-1 TGCGCCAGCAGCAAAGGGACCCGGGGGGGCCAAGAGACCCAATACTTC CASSKGTRGGQETQYF
NA NA TRBJ2-2 TRBV19 TGTGCCAGTAGCAGAGACCTAGGGGGAACCGGGGAGCTGTTTTTT CASSRDLGGTGELFF
NA NA TRBJ1-1 TRBV27 TGTGCCAGCAACTATGCCGGTCTTAACACTGAAGCTTTCTTT CASNYAGLNTEAFF
NA few TRBJ1-1 TRBV18 TGTGCCAGCTCAACGGGACAGAACACTGAAGCTTTCTTT CASSTGQNTEAFF
NA NA TRBJ2-7 TRBV6-1 TGTGCCAGCAGTGAAGCTAGGGGTTTAGGTTACGAGCAGTACTTC CASSEARGLGYEQYF
NA NA TRBJ2-3 TRBV5-1 TGCGCCAGCAGCCTAGGGGACTCCACAGATACGCAGTATTTT CASSLGDSTDTQYF
NA NA TRBJ2-2 TRBV27 TGTGCCAGCAGTAGACTGCGCGGGGAGCTGTTTTTT CASSRLRGELFF
TRBD1 NA TRBJ2-1 TRBV12-5 TGTGCTAGTGTTGGGGGACAGGGATACAATGAACAGTTCTTC CASVGGQGYNEQFF
NA NA TRBJ2-5 TRBV5-1 TGCGCCAGCAGCTTGGTAGCCGACCAAGAGACCCAGTACTTC CASSLVADQETQYF
TRBD1 once TRBJ2-1 TRBV6-1 TGTGCCAGCAGTGAGGACAGGGCTCTCACGGGGGATGAGCAGTTCTTC CASSEDRALTGDEQFF
NA NA TRBJ2-1 TRBV7-8 TGTGCCAGCAGCCTAAGGGGAGGCTCGGGGGTGTACAATGAGCAGTTCTTC CASSLRGGSGVYNEQFF
NA once TRBJ2-5 TRBV10-3 TGTGCCATCAGGGACGGACAACAAGAGACCCAGTACTTC CAIRDGQQETQYF
TRBD2 NA TRBJ2-5 TRBV9 TGTGCCAGCAGCCCGGGACTAGGGGCGGAGACCCAGTACTTC CASSPGLGAETQYF
NA NA TRBJ2-3 TRBV7-9 TGTGCCAGCAGCCCCAGGGGCACCACAGATACGCAGTATTTT CASSPRGTTDTQYF
NA NA TRBJ2-7 TRBV20-1 TGCAGTGCTCCCCTAAGGAATGAGCAGTACTTC CSAPLRNEQYF
NA NA TRBJ2-1 TRBV6-5 TGTGCCAGCAGTCCCGGGACCCCCGCCGATGAGCAGTTCTTC CASSPGTPADEQFF
TRBD1 NA TRBJ1-2 TRBV27 TGTGCCAGCAGTTTCCAGGGGGCTATCGGTGGCTACATCTTC CASSFQGAIGGYIF
NA few TRBJ1-2 TRBV27 TGTGCCAGCAGCAAGGGGTTTCTCTATGGCTACACCTTC CASSKGFLYGYTF
TRBD1 few TRBJ2-2 TRBV28 TGTGCCAGCAGATCACCTAGGTCCTACAGGGGGCACACCGGGGAGCTGTTTTTT CASRSPRSYRGHTGELFF
NA NA TRBJ2-1 TRBV6-9 TGTGCCAGCTCTATACGTCCCCTAAACGGGGGATGTAATGAGCAGTTCTTC CASSIRPLNGGCNEQFF
TRBD2 NA TRBJ2-5 TRBV29-1 TGCAGCGTTGGTGCGGGGGGTCCTCGGGAGACCCAGTACTTC CSVGAGGPRETQYF
NA NA TRBJ2-7 TRBV18 TGTGCCAGCTCACCCGCCGGGAAAGACCACGAGCAGTACTTC CASSPAGKDHEQYF
NA once TRBJ1-1 TRBV10-1 TGCGCCAGCCAACCGACAATGGGGACTGAAACTTTCTTT CASQPTMGTETFF
NA NA TRBJ2-1 TRBV1 TGCACCAGCAGCCTGGACAGGGGGCGGCTGTACAATGAGCAGTTCTTC CTSSLDRGRLYNEQFF
TRBD2 NA TRBJ2-1 TRBV6-5 TGTGCCAGTAGAATAGGCGGGAGCCCCTACAATGAGCAGTTCTTC CASRIGGSPYNEQFF
TRBD1 NA TRBJ2-7 TRBV6-4 TGTGCCAGCAGTAACAAACTCCCTACCGGGACAGGGGTCTACGAGCAGTACTTC CASSNKLPTGTGVYEQYF
NA NA TRBJ2-5 TRBV14 TGTGCCAGCAGCCAAGCCCGGTGGGCAGAAGAGACCCAGTACTTC CASSQARWAEETQYF
TRBD1 NA TRBJ1-3 TRBV18 TGTGCCAGCTCACCTGGGACAGGACTTGAAAACACCATATATTTT CASSPGTGLENTIYF
NA once TRBJ1-3 TRBV6-1 TGTGCCAGCAGTGAAGCGCGAGGGGGTAGAAACACCATATATTTT CASSEARGGRNTIYF
NA NA TRBJ2-5 TRBV28 TGTGCCAGCAGACTCCCGATTGGACAAGAGACCCAGTACTTC CASRLPIGQETQYF
TRBD1 NA TRBJ1-5 TRBV6-5 TGTGCCAGCAGTTCGGGACAGGGATTAAATCAGCCCCAGCATTTT CASSSGQGLNQPQHF